This T cell receptor (beta chain) was sequenced in a study of neurological immune-mediated disorders. The V end was cut by 0 bases, the J end by 8 bases, with 13 bases between. This CDR3 is 14 amino acids long. From germline, CDR1 is DFQATT and CDR2 SNEGSKA (reference sequence). It was by 5'RACE with 10-nucleotide random UMIs that the cDNA was made. MiXCR, run by TCRdb on the 5' RACE reads, gives a single entry per CDR3 protein. Of around 69,000 distinct CDR3 sequences listed, more than 8.5% were seen once; the top ten hold approximately 10%. This clonotype showed up many times. Its antigen is unknown. Time point: longitudinal time-point 1 (baseline). The study used blood bank volunteers in Maryland, USA, as healthy controls. Unsorted libraries were prepared from 2 million PBMCs held at -80 C. Study results and caveats: Multiple sclerosis was found to have the least TCR clonal expansion, below healthy controls, and HTLV-1-associated myelopathy the most.

The V call is TRBV20-1, the J call TRBJ1-4, with D hard to call. This receptor was obtained from a man aged 25 to 40 in good health. The sample consisted of PBMCs. CDR3 coding DNA: TGCAGTGCTAGAGATCGACGGGGAGGCGAAAAACTGTTTTTT. Its translation: CSARDRRGGEKLFF.